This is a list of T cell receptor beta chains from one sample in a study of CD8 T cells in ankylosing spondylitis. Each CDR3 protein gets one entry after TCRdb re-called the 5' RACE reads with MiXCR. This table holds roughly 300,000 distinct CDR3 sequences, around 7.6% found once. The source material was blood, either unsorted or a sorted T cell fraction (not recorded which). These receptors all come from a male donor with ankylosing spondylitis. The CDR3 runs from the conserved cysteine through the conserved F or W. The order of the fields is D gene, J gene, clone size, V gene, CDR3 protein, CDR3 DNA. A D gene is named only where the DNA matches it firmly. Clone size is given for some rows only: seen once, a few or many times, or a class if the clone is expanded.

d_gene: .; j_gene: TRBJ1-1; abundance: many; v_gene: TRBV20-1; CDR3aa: CSARDPLEPENTEAFF; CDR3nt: TGCAGTGCTAGAGATCCCTTGGAACCGGAGAACACTGAAGCTTTCTTT
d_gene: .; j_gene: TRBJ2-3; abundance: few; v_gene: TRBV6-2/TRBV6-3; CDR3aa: CASTLGWDTQYF; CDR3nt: TGTGCCAGCACCCTCGGCTGGGATACGCAGTATTTT
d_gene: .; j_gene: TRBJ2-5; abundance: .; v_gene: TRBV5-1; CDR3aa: CASSPVGHVETQYF; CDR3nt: TGCGCCAGCAGCCCAGTCGGACATGTGGAGACCCAGTACTTC
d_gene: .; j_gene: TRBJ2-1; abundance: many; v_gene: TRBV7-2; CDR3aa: CASSIESGPSNNEQFF; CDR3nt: TGTGCCAGCAGCATAGAATCAGGGCCTTCCAACAATGAGCAGTTCTTC
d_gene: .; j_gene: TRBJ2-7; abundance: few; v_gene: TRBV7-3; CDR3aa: CASSPQAGGPSEQYF; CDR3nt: TGTGCCAGCAGCCCGCAAGCTGGGGGACCAAGCGAGCAGTACTTC
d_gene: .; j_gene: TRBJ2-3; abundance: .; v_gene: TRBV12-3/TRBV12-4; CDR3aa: CASTLLASGTDTQYF; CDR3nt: TGTGCCAGCACTCTTTTGGCCAGCGGCACAGATACGCAGTATTTT
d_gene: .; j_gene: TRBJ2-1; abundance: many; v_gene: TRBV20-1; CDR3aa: CSATYLTSSYNEQFF; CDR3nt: TGCAGTGCCACGTACCTTACGAGCTCCTACAATGAGCAGTTCTTC
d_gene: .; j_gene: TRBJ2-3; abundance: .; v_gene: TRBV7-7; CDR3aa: CASSLFPSADTQYF; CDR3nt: TGTGCTAGCAGCTTATTCCCCAGCGCAGATACGCAGTATTTT
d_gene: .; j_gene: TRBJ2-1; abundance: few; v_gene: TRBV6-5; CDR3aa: CASSYTDDYNEQFF; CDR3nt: TGTGCCAGCAGTTACACAGACGACTACAATGAGCAGTTCTTC
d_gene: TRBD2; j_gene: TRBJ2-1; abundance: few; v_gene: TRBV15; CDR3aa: CATGPGGTSDEQFF; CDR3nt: TGTGCCACAGGGCCGGGAGGGACCTCGGATGAGCAGTTCTTC
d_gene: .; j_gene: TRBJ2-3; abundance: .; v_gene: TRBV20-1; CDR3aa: CSARVAGFTDTQYF; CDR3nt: TGCAGTGCTAGAGTTGCGGGGTTCACAGATACGCAGTATTTT
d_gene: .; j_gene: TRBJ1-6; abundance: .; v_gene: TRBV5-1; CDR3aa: CASYPGPGSSPLHF; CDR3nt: TGCGCCAGTTACCCGGGACCGGGGTCATCCCCCCTCCACTTT
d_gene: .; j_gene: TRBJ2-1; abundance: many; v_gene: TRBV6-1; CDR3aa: CASSEASFAYNEQFF; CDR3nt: TGTGCCAGCAGTGAAGCTAGTTTTGCCTACAATGAGCAGTTCTTC
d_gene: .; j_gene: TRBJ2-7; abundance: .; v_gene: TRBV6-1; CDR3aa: CASSPSLGTTSVDEQYF; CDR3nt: TGTGCCAGCAGTCCAAGCCTCGGGACAACCTCTGTCGACGAGCAGTACTTC